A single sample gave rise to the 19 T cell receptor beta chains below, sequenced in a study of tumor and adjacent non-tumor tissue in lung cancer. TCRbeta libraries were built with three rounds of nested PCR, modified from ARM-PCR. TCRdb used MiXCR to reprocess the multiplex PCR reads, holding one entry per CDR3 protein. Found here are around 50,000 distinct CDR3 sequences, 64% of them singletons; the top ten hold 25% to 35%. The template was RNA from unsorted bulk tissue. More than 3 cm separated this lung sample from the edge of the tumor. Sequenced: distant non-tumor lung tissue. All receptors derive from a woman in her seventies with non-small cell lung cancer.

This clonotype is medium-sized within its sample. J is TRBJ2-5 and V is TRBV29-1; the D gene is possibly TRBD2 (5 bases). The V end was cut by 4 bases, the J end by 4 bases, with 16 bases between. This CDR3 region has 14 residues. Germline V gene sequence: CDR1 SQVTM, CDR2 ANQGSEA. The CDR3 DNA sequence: TGCAGCGTTGTTGGATCGGGGTACGGAGAGACCCAGTACTTC. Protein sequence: CSVVGSGYGETQYF.

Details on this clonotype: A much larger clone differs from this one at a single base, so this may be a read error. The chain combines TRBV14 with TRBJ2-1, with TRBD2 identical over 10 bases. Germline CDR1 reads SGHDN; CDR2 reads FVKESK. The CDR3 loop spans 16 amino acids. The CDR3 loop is CASSPLGLANYNERFF. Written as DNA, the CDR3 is TGTGCCAGCAGCCCCCTGGGACTAGCGAATTACAATGAGCGGTTCTTC.

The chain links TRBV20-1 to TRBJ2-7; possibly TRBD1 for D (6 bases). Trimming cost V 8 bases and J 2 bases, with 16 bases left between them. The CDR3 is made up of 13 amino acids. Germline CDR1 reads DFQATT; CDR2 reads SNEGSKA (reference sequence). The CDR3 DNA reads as TGCAGTACAAGGAATAGACAGGCCTACGAGCAGTACTTC. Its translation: CSTRNRQAYEQYF.

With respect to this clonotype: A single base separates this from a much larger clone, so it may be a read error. The CDR3 here is CSASSPGSGFF. The CDR3 nucleotides are TGCAGTGCCTCCTCACCCGGGAGTGGGTTCTTC. The rearrangement uses TRBV20-1 and TRBJ2-1; TRBD2 might be the D (6 bases). Germline V gene lookup returns CDR1 DFQATT and CDR2 SNEGSKA (reference sequence). Between the trimmed V and J ends, which lost 6 bases and 15 bases, there was a span of 18 bases. The CDR3 has 11 amino acids.

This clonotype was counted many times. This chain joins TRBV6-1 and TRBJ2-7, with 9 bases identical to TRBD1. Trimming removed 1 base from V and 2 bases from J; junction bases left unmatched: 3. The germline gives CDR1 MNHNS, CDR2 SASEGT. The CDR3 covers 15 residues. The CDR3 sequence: CASSEGTGGPYEQYF. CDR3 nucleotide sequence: TGTGCCAGCAGTGAAGGAACAGGGGGCCCCTACGAGCAGTACTTC.

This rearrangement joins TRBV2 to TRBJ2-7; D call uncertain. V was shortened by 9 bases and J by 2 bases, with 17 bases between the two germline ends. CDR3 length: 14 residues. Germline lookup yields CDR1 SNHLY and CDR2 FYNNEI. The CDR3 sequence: CASQRWAETYEQYF. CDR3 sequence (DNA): TGTGCCAGTCAAAGATGGGCAGAGACCTACGAGCAGTACTTC.

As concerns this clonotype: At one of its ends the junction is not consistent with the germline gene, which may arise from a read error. CDR3 loop: CSVRGTVGKYEQCF. CDR3 DNA: TGCAGTGTTAGGGGGACAGTAGGGAAATACGAGCAGTGCTTC. The chain combines TRBV20-1 with TRBJ2-7; 7 bases are a match to TRBD1. The CDR3 is 14 amino acids. Per germline, CDR1 DFQATT and CDR2 SNEGSKA (reference sequence).

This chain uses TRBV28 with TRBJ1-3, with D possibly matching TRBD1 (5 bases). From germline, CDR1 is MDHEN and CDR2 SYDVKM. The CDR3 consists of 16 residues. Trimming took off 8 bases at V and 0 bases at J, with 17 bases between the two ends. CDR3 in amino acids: CASPPRDGSSGNTIYF. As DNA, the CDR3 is TGTGCCAGCCCACCCCGGGACGGATCCTCTGGAAACACCATATATTTT.

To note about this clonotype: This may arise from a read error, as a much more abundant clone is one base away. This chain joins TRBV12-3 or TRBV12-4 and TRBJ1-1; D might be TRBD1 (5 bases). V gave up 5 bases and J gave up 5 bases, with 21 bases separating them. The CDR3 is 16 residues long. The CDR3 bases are TGTGCCAGCAGTACTTCCGACGGGGGAGAAAAGACTGAAGCTTTCTTT. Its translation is CASSTSDGGEKTEAFF.

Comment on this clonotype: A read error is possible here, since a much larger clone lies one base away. CDR3 nucleotide sequence: TGTGCCAGCAGCTTAGATTTGACCGCCGGGGAGCCGTTTTTT. It encodes CASSLDLTAGEPFF. The chain recombines TRBV11-2 with TRBJ2-2; a weak D match, TRBD2 (5 bases). This CDR3 has 14 amino acids. Per the germline V gene, CDR1 is SGHAT and CDR2 is FQNNGV. Full variable domain (outside the CDR3, taken from reference TRBV11-2 and TRBJ2-2): EAGVAQSPRYKIIEKRQSVAFWCNPISGHATLYWYQQILGQGPKLLIQFQNNGVVDDSQLPKDRFSAERLKGVDSTLKIQPAKLEDSAVYLCASSLDLTAGEPFFGEGSRLTVL.

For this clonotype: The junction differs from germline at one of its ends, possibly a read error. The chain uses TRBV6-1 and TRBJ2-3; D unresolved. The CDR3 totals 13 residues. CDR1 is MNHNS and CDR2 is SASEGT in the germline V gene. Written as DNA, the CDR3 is TGTGCCATCAGTGAAGCGTACCATGATACGCAGTATTTT. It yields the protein CAISEAYHDTQYF.

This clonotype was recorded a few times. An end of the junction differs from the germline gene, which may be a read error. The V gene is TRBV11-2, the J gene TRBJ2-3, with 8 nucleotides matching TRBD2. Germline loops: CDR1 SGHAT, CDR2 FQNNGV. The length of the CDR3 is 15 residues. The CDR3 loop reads CPSGFTSGTTDTQYF. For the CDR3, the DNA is TGTCCCAGTGGCTTCACTAGCGGTACCACAGATACGCAGTATTTT.

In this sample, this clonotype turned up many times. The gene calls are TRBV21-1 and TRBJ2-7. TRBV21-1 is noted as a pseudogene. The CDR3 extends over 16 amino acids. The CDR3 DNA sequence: TGTGCCAGCAGCAAAGCGCTTTCGAGTTTACCCTACGAGCAGTACTTC. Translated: CASSKALSSLPYEQYF.

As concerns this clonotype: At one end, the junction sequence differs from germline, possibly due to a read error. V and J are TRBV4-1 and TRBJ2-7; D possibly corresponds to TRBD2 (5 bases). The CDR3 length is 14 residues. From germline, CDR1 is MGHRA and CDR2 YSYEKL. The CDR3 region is CTSSHTADSCEQYF. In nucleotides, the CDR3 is TGCACCAGCAGTCATACAGCGGACTCCTGCGAGCAGTACTTC.

The CDR3 nucleotides read TGTGCCAGCAGCTTAGGGGCACTGGGGAATAATCAGCCCCAGCATTTT. Amino acids: CASSLGALGNNQPQHF. The genes are TRBV11-2 and TRBJ1-5; no clear D. V was clipped by 1 base and J by 4 bases, with 14 bases between them. CDR3 length equals 16 residues. Germline assignment: CDR1 SGHAT and CDR2 FQNNGV.

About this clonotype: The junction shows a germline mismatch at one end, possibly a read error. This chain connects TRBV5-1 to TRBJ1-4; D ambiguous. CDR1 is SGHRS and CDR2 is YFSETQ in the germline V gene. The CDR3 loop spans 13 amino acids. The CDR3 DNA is TGTACCAGCAGCTTGATGGCAGATGAAAAACTGTTTTTT. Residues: CTSSLMADEKLFF.

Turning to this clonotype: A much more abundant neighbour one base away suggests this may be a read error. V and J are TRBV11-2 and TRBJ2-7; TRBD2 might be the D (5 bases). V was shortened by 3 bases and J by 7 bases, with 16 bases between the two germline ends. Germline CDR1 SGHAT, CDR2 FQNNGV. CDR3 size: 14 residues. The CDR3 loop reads CASSFSSKSEEQYF. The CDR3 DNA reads TGTGCCAGCAGCTTTTCTAGCAAGTCCGAGGAGCAGTACTTC.

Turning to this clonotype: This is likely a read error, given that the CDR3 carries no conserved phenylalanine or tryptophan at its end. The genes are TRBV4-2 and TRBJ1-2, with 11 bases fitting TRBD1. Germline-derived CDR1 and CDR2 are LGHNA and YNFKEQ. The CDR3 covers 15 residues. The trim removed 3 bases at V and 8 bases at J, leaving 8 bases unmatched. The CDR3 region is CASSQLGQGARGYTI. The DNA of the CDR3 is TGTGCCAGCAGCCAGCTAGGACAGGGGGCGAGAGGCTACACCATC.

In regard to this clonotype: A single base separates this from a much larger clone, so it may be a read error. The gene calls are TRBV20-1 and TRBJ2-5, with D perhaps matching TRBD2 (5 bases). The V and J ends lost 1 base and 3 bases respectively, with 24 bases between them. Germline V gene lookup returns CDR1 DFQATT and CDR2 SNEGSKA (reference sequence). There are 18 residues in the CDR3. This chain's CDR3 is CSARVPMSGFGLEETQYF. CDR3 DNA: TGCAGTGCTAGAGTTCCGATGAGCGGATTTGGTTTAGAAGAGACCCAGTACTTC.